The present T cell receptor beta chain was sequenced within a study of CD8+CD57+ T cells in acquired aplastic anemia (dated by TCRdb to 2017 to 2018). In the study overall: A mean of approximately 3 ug of DNA, ranging from roughly 0.19 to 27.4 ug, was extracted from sorted CD4+ and CD8+ cells. Healthy donor samples averaged around 9.8 million reads for CD4+ and around 12 million for CD8+ cells.

With respect to this clonotype: The target of this receptor is not known. No base qualities exist here, and no much larger clone lies one base off it.

Study-wide findings and limitations: Patients and healthy controls showed no significant difference in CD8+ Simpson's diversity (P=0.060). Over 25 CD8+ CDR3 sequences were found in both patients and controls but appeared to be highly expressed in patients and within the immunodominant clones of the patients.

Genomic DNA served as template for TCR beta VDJ combination and CDR3 sequence profiling. TCR repertoire sequencing was run on an Illumina HiSeq 2000. Processing in the source paper ran as follows. TRBV/TRBJ rearrangement plots, CDR3 size and DJ length profiles, and Simpson's diversity index were used to evaluate the repertoires. Whichever DNA sequence was most abundant in the deep sequencing data was defined as the immunodominant clone. CDR3 amino acid sequences were screened for sharing across subjects and were compared with published repertoires and the VDJdb database. The public reads were reanalyzed by TCRdb: fastp trimming at Q25, MiXCR alignment, in-frame beta chains only. A single entry per CDR3 protein holds the most common genes and DNA from its merged rows. TCRdb's processing, not the authors', yielded these V and J calls. Present in this sample are around 200,000 distinct CDR3 sequences, approximately 60% of which were seen just once. Of the sample, around 32% falls within the top ten clones.

TCR repertoires of sorted CD4+ and CD8+ blood T cells from severe aplastic anemia patients and healthy subjects were deep-sequenced in the study. Ficoll-Paque density gradient centrifugation was used to isolate peripheral blood mononuclear cells. Before DNA extraction, CD4+ and CD8+ T cells were sorted with FACS or magnetic beads. The sequenced sample consisted of sorted CD4+, CD8+, or CD8+CD57+ T cells (not recorded which) from PBMCs. This TCR was recovered from a human donor in good health.

CDR3 region: CAGTSETDTQYF. The DNA sequence is TGTGCCGGGACTAGCGAGACAGATACGCAGTATTTT. Recombination joined TRBV19 with TRBJ2-3, with 10 bases aligning to TRBD2. Compared with germline, V lacks 11 bases and J lacks 3 bases; bases without a gene match: 2. From the cysteine up to the phenylalanine, the CDR3 has a length of 12 residues. This entry keeps only the CDR3 DNA: 36 bases, framed from base 1. From a lookup of the germline V gene (reference sequence), CDR1 and CDR2 are LNHDA and SQIVND.